This entry describes one T cell receptor (beta chain). Antigen specificity is unknown. This sample stems from a study of T cells after yellow fever vaccination. Study observations and caveats: Once the booster was given, most primary-vaccination clones reappeared, at approximately 97% for CD4 and around 90% for CD8.

TCRdb analysed the 5' RACE reads with MiXCR anew, one entry per CDR3 protein. Among some 560,000 distinct CDR3 sequences listed, around a sixth were seen once. The CDR3 runs to 19 residues. Germline V gives CDR1 SGHAT, CDR2 FQNNGV. Trimming removed 1 base from V and 4 bases from J; junction bases left unmatched: 16. The material was PBMCs, obtained 5 to 6 days after the first yellow fever vaccination. The clonotype originates from a man younger than 35 who received the YFV17D yellow fever vaccine. V is TRBV11-2 and J is TRBJ2-3; 8 positions agree with TRBD2. CDR3 DNA sequence: TGTGCCAGCAGCTTAGTTCCGGGTATTGGTACTAGCGGTCCAGATACGCAGTATTTT. The encoded protein is CASSLVPGIGTSGPDTQYF.